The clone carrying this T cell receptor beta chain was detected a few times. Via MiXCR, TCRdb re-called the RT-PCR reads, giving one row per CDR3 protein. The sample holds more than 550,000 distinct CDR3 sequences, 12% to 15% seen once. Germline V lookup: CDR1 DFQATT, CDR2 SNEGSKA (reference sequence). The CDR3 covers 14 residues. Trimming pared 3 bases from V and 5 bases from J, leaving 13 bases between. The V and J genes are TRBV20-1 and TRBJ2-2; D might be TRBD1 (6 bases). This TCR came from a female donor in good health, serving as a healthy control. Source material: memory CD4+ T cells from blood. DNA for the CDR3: TGCAGTGCTAGGCGTACAGGGAAAACCGGGGAGCTGTTTTTT. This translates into CSARRTGKTGELFF.